A single sample gave rise to the 22 T cell receptor beta chains below, sequenced in a study of beta chain features in type 1 diabetes. Of the isolated RNA, all was reverse transcribed, and so the sequenced material was expressed TCRB transcripts. Produced via immunoSEQ multiplex PCR; TCRdb's table is partial and in-frame only. The sample holds 620,000 or so clones, 15% to 17% seen once. The specimen sequenced was naive CD4+ T cells from blood. Every receptor here comes from a man younger than 35 in good health.

The rearrangement joins TRBV10-3 to TRBJ1-1; 7 nucleotides agree with TRBD1. J lost 3 bases, V lost 0 bases, and 7 bases had no gene match. Germline V gives CDR1 ENHRY, CDR2 SYGVKD. CDR3 size: 16 residues. CDR3 residues: CAISESSTGPYTEAFF. The CDR3 DNA reads TGTGCCATCAGTGAGTCTTCGACAGGGCCTTACACTGAAGCTTTCTTT.

Comments on this clone: The identical CDR3 is also encoded by other nucleotide sequences in the sample. V is TRBV2 and J is TRBJ2-2; 8 nucleotides agree with TRBD1. CDR1 and CDR2 (germline): SNHLY, FYNNEI. The CDR3 is made up of 15 amino acids. The junction had 4 bases not matched to a gene; V was cut back by 4 bases and J by 3 bases. The CDR3 sequence is CASSGQGADTGELFF. The CDR3 region has the DNA TGTGCCAGCAGTGGCCAGGGGGCGGACACCGGGGAGCTGTTTTTT.

This clone has just a few counts. The CDR3 DNA reads TGTGCCACACACTCGGGACAGGGTGTTGCAGATACGCAGTATTTT. Translation gives CATHSGQGVADTQYF. This chain links TRBV6-1 with TRBJ2-3, with TRBD1 matching over 9 bases. The germline V gene has CDR1 MNHNS and CDR2 SASEGT. V lost 10 bases and J lost 4; bases outside the gene matches: 12. This CDR3 contains 15 residues.

In this sample, this clone turned up a few times. The J gene is TRBJ1-3, the V gene TRBV15; D call uncertain. This CDR3 region has 14 residues. Trimming removed 5 bases from V and 0 bases from J, with 8 bases in between. Germline V gives CDR1 LNHNV, CDR2 YYDKDF (reference sequence). Here the CDR3 reads CATSGPSSGNTIYF. CDR3 nucleotides: TGTGCCACCAGCGGACCGTCCTCTGGAAACACCATATATTTT.

A few counts support this clone. V is TRBV18 and J is TRBJ1-1, with D maybe TRBD1 (5 bases). The germline V gene has CDR1 KGHSH and CDR2 LQKENI. The CDR3 consists of 15 residues. Trimming removed 3 bases from V and 5 bases from J, with 16 bases in between. Here the CDR3 reads CASSPPGTWGTEAFF. CDR3 DNA: TGTGCCAGCTCACCTCCCGGGACCTGGGGAACTGAAGCTTTCTTT. Filled out from reference TRBV18 and TRBJ1-1, the complete variable domain reads NAGVMQNPRHLVRRRGQEARLRCSPMKGHSHVYWYRQLPEEGLKFMVYLQKENIIDESGMPKERFSAEFPKEGPSILRIQQVVRGDSAAYFCASSPPGTWGTEAFFGQGTRLTVV.

The V and J genes are TRBV7-6 and TRBJ2-4; D remains unclear. The germline V and J ends were trimmed by 1 base and 3 bases, with 7 bases remaining between them. CDR1 and CDR2 (germline): SGHVS, FNYEAQ. This CDR3 is built from 14 residues. This CDR3 reads CASSLEGFKNIQYF. In nucleotides, the CDR3 is TGTGCCAGCAGCTTAGAGGGTTTCAAAAACATTCAGTACTTC.

The chain uses TRBV29-1 and TRBJ2-3; TRBD2 matches 8 bases. J lost 10 bases, V lost 0 bases, and 9 bases had no gene match. The CDR3 totals 14 residues. Germline-derived CDR1 and CDR2 are SQVTM and ANQGSEA. CDR3 coding DNA: TGCAGCGTTGAAGAGACGGGGGGGCATCAGGCGCAGTATTTT. It yields the protein CSVEETGGHQAQYF.

Of note for this clone: The junction shows a germline mismatch at one end, possibly a read error. V and J are TRBV13 and TRBJ2-2, with D possibly called TRBD1 or TRBD2 (6 bases each). Germline CDR1 is PRHDT and CDR2 is FYEKMQ (reference sequence). The CDR3 is 16 residues long. CDR3 residues: CARSLGLGGNTGELFF. In DNA, the CDR3 is TGTGCCCGCAGCTTAGGCCTCGGGGGCAACACCGGGGAGCTGTTTTTT.

The chain has TRBV29-1 and TRBJ2-7; 8 bases fit TRBD1. The CDR3 totals 14 residues. Germline V CDR1 and CDR2: SQVTM, ANQGSEA. Losses at the gene ends were 7 bases for V and 0 bases for J; bases not matched to a gene: 8. DNA for the CDR3: TGCAGCGGCGCTATCAGGGGGCCCTCCTACGAGCAGTACTTC. This gives the protein CSGAIRGPSYEQYF.

This clone was seen more than once but under ten times. The chain joins TRBV13 to TRBJ2-3; 7 nucleotides match TRBD2. Unmatched junction bases numbered 3, after V lost 4 bases and J lost 2 bases. CDR3 size: 14 residues. Germline assignment: CDR1 PRHDT and CDR2 FYEKMQ (reference sequence). CDR3 coding DNA: TGTGCCAGCAGCTCGGGACTATCCACAGATACGCAGTATTTT. Translated: CASSSGLSTDTQYF.

There are a few counts of this clone. The chain couples TRBV18 to TRBJ2-7; a weak D match, TRBD2 (6 bases). The CDR3 extends over 13 amino acids. Per the germline V gene, CDR1 is KGHSH and CDR2 is LQKENI. The germline V and J ends were trimmed by 6 bases and 3 bases, with 12 bases remaining between them. CDR3 in amino acids: CASSAGLYYEQYF. The DNA of the CDR3 is TGTGCCAGCTCCGCGGGACTCTACTACGAGCAGTACTTC.

V is TRBV9 and J is TRBJ1-5; D is undetermined. This CDR3 is built from 15 residues. Germline loops: CDR1 SGDLS, CDR2 YYNGEE. V lost 0 bases and J 4 bases, leaving 11 bases between the germline ends. CDR3 in amino acids: CASSVALHANQPQHF. As DNA, the CDR3 is TGTGCCAGCAGCGTAGCTCTCCACGCGAATCAGCCCCAGCATTTT. The whole variable domain, filled in from reference TRBV9 and TRBJ1-5, reads DSGVTQTPKHLITATGQRVTLRCSPRSGDLSVYWYQQSLDQGLQFLIQYYNGEERAKGNILERFSAQQFPDLHSELNLSSLELGDSALYFCASSVALHANQPQHFGDGTRLSIL.

The chain links TRBV6-6 to TRBJ2-7; TRBD2 is a possible D gene (6 bases). CDR3 size: 13 residues. Between the trimmed V and J ends, which lost 4 bases and 3 bases, there was a span of 10 bases. CDR1 is MNHNY, CDR2 SVGAGI, per germline (reference sequence). CDR3 coding DNA: TGTGCCAGCAGTTTGGCGGGAATCTACGAGCAGTACTTC. Protein sequence: CASSLAGIYEQYF.

The chain employs TRBV7-2 and TRBJ1-1; no clear D. The ends were cut back, 5 bases at V and 1 base at J, with 5 bases in the middle. The CDR3 is 12 residues long. Germline-derived CDR1 and CDR2 are SGHTA and FQGNSA. The CDR3 nucleotides are TGTGCCAGCAGCGTAGGGAACACTGAAGCTTTCTTT. It specifies CASSVGNTEAFF.

This clone was recorded a few times. The chain uses TRBV9 and TRBJ2-7; 7 bases line up with TRBD1. The junction had 7 bases not matched to a gene; V was cut back by 3 bases and J by 1 base. CDR1 SGDLS and CDR2 YYNGEE come from the germline V gene. The CDR3 is 15 amino acids. This CDR3 is CASSAGQASSYEQYF. The CDR3 region has the DNA TGTGCCAGCAGCGCAGGACAGGCCTCTTCCTACGAGCAGTACTTC.

This clone was seen only a few times. This chain connects TRBV5-8 to TRBJ1-1; D remains unclear. From germline, CDR1 is SGHTS and CDR2 YDEGEE. This CDR3 contains 14 residues. V dropped 4 bases and J dropped 1 base, with 11 bases sitting between them. CDR3 nucleotides: TGTGCCAGCAGCCTCCAGAACAGGAACACTGAAGCTTTCTTT. Residues: CASSLQNRNTEAFF.

In this sample, this clone turned up a few times. The rearrangement uses TRBV5-4 and TRBJ2-7; D possibly corresponds to TRBD2 (6 bases). V gave up 1 base and J gave up 0 bases, with 14 bases separating them. CDR3 length: 16 residues. The germline gives CDR1 SGHNT, CDR2 YYREEE (reference sequence). Written as DNA, the CDR3 is TGTGCCAGCAGCTTGAGTTGGGGAGGATCCTCCTACGAGCAGTACTTC. Its protein is CASSLSWGGSSYEQYF. Looking up the rest from reference TRBV5-4 and TRBJ2-7 gives the full variable domain: ETGVTQSPTHLIKTRGQQVTLRCSSQSGHNTVSWYQQALGQGPQFIFQYYREEENGRGNFPPRFSGLQFPNYSSELNVNALELDDSALYLCASSLSWGGSSYEQYFGPGTRLTVT.

The chain is built from TRBV23-1 and TRBJ2-7; no reliable D call. TRBV23-1 is an ORF; its function is uncertain. CDR3 size: 15 residues. Trimming shortened V by 0 bases and J by 3 bases, and 12 bases separated the two germline ends. CDR3 sequence (DNA): TGCGCCAGCAGTCAATCGCGCGGAAATGACTACGAGCAGTACTTC. It specifies CASSQSRGNDYEQYF.

The rearrangement joins TRBV28 to TRBJ2-5, with D possibly being TRBD2 (6 bases). With 2 bases removed from V and 2 bases from J, the gap between germline ends came to 15 bases. CDR3 size: 16 residues. The germline V gene has CDR1 MDHEN and CDR2 SYDVKM. The CDR3 coding sequence is TGTGCCAGCAGTTTAGGCGGGACCTCACTACAAGAGACCCAGTACTTC. Protein: CASSLGGTSLQETQYF.

In DNA, the CDR3 is TGTGCCAGCAGCCAAAGCGGGACGGATGTTTGGTCACCCCTCCACTTT. Its translation is CASSQSGTDVWSPLHF. The chain carries TRBV9 and TRBJ1-6, with D maybe TRBD1 (5 bases). From germline, CDR1 is SGDLS and CDR2 YYNGEE. The length of the CDR3 is 16 residues. Trimming left V 4 bases short and J 10 bases short, with 21 bases between.

This clone was seen more than once but under ten times. J is TRBJ2-5 and V is TRBV28, with TRBD2 matching over 10 bases. This CDR3 region has 16 residues. Germline V gene sequence: CDR1 MDHEN, CDR2 SYDVKM. The junction had 13 bases not matched to a gene; V was cut back by 7 bases and J by 5 bases. CDR3 in amino acids: CASTRGGSGRLETQYF. DNA for the CDR3: TGTGCCAGCACCAGAGGGGGTAGCGGGAGGTTGGAGACCCAGTACTTC.

The gene calls are TRBV2 and TRBJ1-2; D is uncertain. Germline CDR1 is SNHLY and CDR2 is FYNNEI. CDR3 length equals 9 residues. The V and J ends lost 9 bases and 8 bases respectively, with 7 bases between them. CDR3 loop: CASLAGYTF. In DNA, the CDR3 is TGTGCCAGTCTCGCGGGCTACACCTTC.